What follows are 23 T cell receptor beta chains derived from one specimen sequenced in a study of blood T cell repertoires in COVID-19 (dated by TCRdb to 2019 to 2021). Library generation was performed with the immunoSEQ multiplex PCR assay. As stored in TCRdb, this immuneACCESS dataset retains in-frame rearrangements with V and J assigned. A fraction of the clones does not appear; measured against another copy, unresolved V genes explain less than half of the discrepancy, and the remainder lacks a known reason. This sample gives 100,000 to 150,000 clones in total; around 87% of them show up just once. The biggest ten clones account for 25% to 35% of the sample. Sequencing was carried out using peripheral blood. These receptors were taken from a woman in her sixties or seventies with acute or convalescent COVID-19.

This sequence joins TRBV7-8 and TRBJ1-1; 10 nucleotides align to TRBD1. CDR3 size: 16 residues. The germline gives CDR1 SGHVS, CDR2 FQNEAQ. With 5 bases clipped from V and 1 base from J, the junction kept 7 bases outside the gene matches. CDR3 coding DNA: TGTGCCAGCAGCCTCCCTAGGACAGGGGGGAACACTGAAGCTTTCTTT. Amino acids: CASSLPRTGGNTEAFF.

The rearrangement joins TRBV27 to TRBJ2-5; weak D call: TRBD1 (6 bases). Germline lookup yields CDR1 MNHEY and CDR2 SMNVEV (reference sequence). The CDR3 length is 17 residues. V lost 5 bases and J 5 bases, leaving 24 bases between the germline ends. The CDR3 region is CASSPSGSGTRYETQYF. In nucleotides, the CDR3 is TGTGCCAGCAGTCCCTCAGGTTCTGGGACAAGATACGAGACCCAGTACTTC.

The chain recombines TRBV5-4 with TRBJ2-1; possibly TRBD2 for D (6 bases). The CDR3 spans 14 residues. The germline V gene encodes CDR1 SGHNT and CDR2 YYREEE (reference sequence). Trimming cost V 5 bases and J 3 bases, with 12 bases left between them. CDR3 amino acids: CASRPGTVYNEQFF. The CDR3 bases are TGTGCCAGCAGGCCCGGGACTGTCTACAATGAGCAGTTCTTC.

This clone appeared a few times. The CDR3 loop reads CAIRLARDTGELFF. The CDR3, as DNA: TGTGCCATACGACTAGCTCGTGACACCGGGGAGCTGTTTTTT. The V call is TRBV10-3, the J call TRBJ2-2, with 7 bases identical to TRBD2. Germline V lookup: CDR1 ENHRY, CDR2 SYGVKD. CDR3 length: 14 amino acids. V lost 9 bases and J lost 3; bases outside the gene matches: 7.

The chain carries TRBV30 and TRBJ1-1; a possible D gene is TRBD1 (6 bases). The germline CDR1 and CDR2 sequences are GTSNPN and SVGIG (reference sequence). The CDR3 is made up of 15 amino acids. Deletions cut 2 bases from V and 6 bases from J, with 19 bases between. CDR3 in DNA: TGTGCCTGGAGTTCGGCGATGGGGGCTTCGGCTGAAGCTTTCTTT. This codes for CAWSSAMGASAEAFF. Together with reference TRBV30 and TRBJ1-1, the CDR3 gives the full variable domain: SQTIHQWPATLVQPVGSPLSLECTVEGTSNPNLYWYRQAAGRGLQLLFYSVGIGQISSEVPQNLSASRPQDRQFILSSKKLLLSDSGFYLCAWSSAMGASAEAFFGQGTRLTVV.

The rearrangement uses TRBV19 and TRBJ2-5; possibly TRBD1 for D (7 bases). Trimming pared 6 bases from V and 2 bases from J, leaving 13 bases between. CDR1 is LNHDA and CDR2 is SQIVND in the germline V gene (reference sequence). The length of the CDR3 is 14 residues. The chain's CDR3 is CASRGGQRQETQYF. The DNA for the CDR3 is TGTGCCAGTAGGGGGGGACAGAGGCAAGAGACCCAGTACTTC.

The V and J genes are TRBV19 and TRBJ1-1; TRBD1 matches 7 bases. Germline V gene data show CDR1 as LNHDA and CDR2 as SQIVND (reference sequence). The CDR3 totals 15 residues. Trimming removed 5 bases from V and 0 bases from J; junction bases left unmatched: 6. CDR3 sequence: CASSRTGIMNTEAFF. As DNA, the CDR3 is TGTGCCAGTAGTCGGACAGGCATTATGAACACTGAAGCTTTCTTT. Looking up the rest from reference TRBV19 and TRBJ1-1 gives the full variable domain: DGGITQSPKYLFRKEGQNVTLSCEQNLNHDAMYWYRQDPGQGLRLIYYSQIVNDFQKGDIAEGYSVSREKKESFPLTVTSAQKNPTAFYLCASSRTGIMNTEAFFGQGTRLTVV.

The V and J genes are TRBV28 and TRBJ2-1; D uncertain. The V end lost 11 bases, the J end lost 4 bases, and 6 bases lay between the germline ends. This CDR3 has 10 residues. The germline V gene has CDR1 MDHEN and CDR2 SYDVKM. The CDR3 spells CAGPYNEQFF. CDR3 nucleotides: TGTGCCGGCCCTTACAATGAGCAGTTCTTC.

The chain has TRBV6-1 and TRBJ2-1; TRBD2 matches 7 bases. The CDR3 runs to 15 residues. Germline V gives CDR1 MNHNS, CDR2 SASEGT. Trimming removed 2 bases from V and 4 bases from J; junction bases left unmatched: 5. This CDR3 is CASSETSGAYNEQFF. The CDR3 DNA is TGTGCCAGCAGTGAAACCAGCGGGGCATACAATGAGCAGTTCTTC.

The chain recombines TRBV10-3 with TRBJ2-7; D may be TRBD1 (6 bases). V shed 4 bases and J shed 3 bases, with 19 bases lying between them. Germline loops: CDR1 ENHRY, CDR2 SYGVKD. This CDR3 is 16 amino acids long. CDR3 in DNA: TGTGCCATCAGTGGGTCCAGGGGTGTCCTTATCTACGAGCAGTACTTC. Amino acids: CAISGSRGVLIYEQYF.

V gene TRBV5-4 combines with J gene TRBJ2-1; 10 nucleotides line up with TRBD2. V lost 4 bases, J lost 2 bases, and 9 bases stayed unmatched. The CDR3 covers 17 residues. CDR1 is SGHNT, CDR2 YYREEE, per germline (reference sequence). CDR3 bases: TGTGCCAGCAGCCCTCGGGGACTAGCGAACCCCTACAATGAGCAGTTCTTC. Translating gives CASSPRGLANPYNEQFF. The full variable domain, its missing parts supplied by reference TRBV5-4 and TRBJ2-1, is ETGVTQSPTHLIKTRGQQVTLRCSSQSGHNTVSWYQQALGQGPQFIFQYYREEENGRGNFPPRFSGLQFPNYSSELNVNALELDDSALYLCASSPRGLANPYNEQFFGPGTRLTVL.

The rearrangement uses TRBV12-3 or TRBV12-4 and TRBJ2-7; 9 positions agree with TRBD1. The CDR3 has 13 residues. Trimming cost V 4 bases and J 6 bases; bases outside gene matches: 4. CDR3 region: CASSWGQGGEQYF. In nucleotides, the CDR3 is TGTGCCAGCAGTTGGGGACAGGGCGGCGAGCAGTACTTC.

The chain couples TRBV5-6 to TRBJ1-5; D uncertain. CDR1 is SGHDT and CDR2 is YYEEEE in the germline V gene. The ends were cut back, 0 bases at V and 0 bases at J, with 7 bases in the middle. This CDR3 comprises 15 residues. The CDR3: CASSLGLYSNQPQHF. The CDR3 region has the DNA TGTGCCAGCAGCTTGGGTCTGTATAGCAATCAGCCCCAGCATTTT.

This clone was observed a single time. V and J are TRBV15 and TRBJ2-1; 8 positions match TRBD2. V lost 0 bases, J lost 2 bases, and 0 bases stayed unmatched. CDR1 and CDR2 (germline): LNHNV, YYDKDF (reference sequence). This CDR3 has 15 amino acids. The CDR3 sequence is CATSRETSAYNEQFF. DNA of the CDR3: TGTGCCACCAGCAGAGAGACTAGCGCCTACAATGAGCAGTTCTTC.

The genes are TRBV5-1 and TRBJ1-3; D might be TRBD1 (5 bases). V was shortened by 2 bases and J by 2 bases, with 11 bases between the two germline ends. The germline gives CDR1 SGHRS, CDR2 YFSETQ. This CDR3 has 15 amino acids. DNA for the CDR3: TGCGCCAGCAGCTTATTAGGGGAGGCTGGAAACACCATATATTTT. Protein sequence: CASSLLGEAGNTIYF. The full variable domain, with the rest looked up from reference TRBV5-1 and TRBJ1-3, is KAGVTQTPRYLIKTRGQQVTLSCSPISGHRSVSWYQQTPGQGLQFLFEYFSETQRNKGNFPGRFSGRQFSNSRSEMNVSTLELGDSALYLCASSLLGEAGNTIYFGEGSWLTVV.

The chain recombines TRBV3-1 (or the pseudogene TRBV3-2) with TRBJ1-5; 9 nucleotides match TRBD1. With V trimmed by 4 bases and J by 0 bases, 10 bases remained unmatched. Germline V gives CDR1 LGHDT, CDR2 YNNKEL (reference sequence). This CDR3 contains 18 residues. Here the CDR3 reads CASSLNLRDRDSNQPQHF. In DNA, the CDR3 is TGTGCCAGCAGCCTTAATCTCAGGGACAGGGATAGCAATCAGCCCCAGCATTTT.

This chain uses TRBV6-2 or TRBV6-3 with TRBJ2-3, with 15 bases that match TRBD2. The CDR3 is 19 amino acids. The germline V gene encodes CDR1 MNHEY and CDR2 SVGEGT. V gave up 0 bases and J gave up 6 bases; unmatched junction bases: 10. CDR3 loop: CASSYSIGLAGGRTDTQYF. Here the CDR3 DNA reads TGTGCCAGCAGTTACTCGATAGGACTAGCGGGGGGGCGTACGGATACGCAGTATTTT.

The V call is TRBV19, the J call TRBJ2-6; possible D gene TRBD1, 6 bases. Trimming removed 4 bases from V and 0 bases from J, with 7 bases in between. CDR1 and CDR2 (germline): LNHDA, SQIVND (reference sequence). The CDR3 has 15 residues. CDR3 nucleotide sequence: TGTGCCAGTAGTAGCAGGGGCTCTGGGGCCAACGTCCTGACTTTC. Residues: CASSSRGSGANVLTF.

This clone was detected once. This rearrangement joins TRBV3-1 (or the pseudogene TRBV3-2) to TRBJ2-5; 7 bases align to TRBD1. V shed 6 bases, J shed 5 bases, and the junction held 9 bases outside the gene matches. CDR1 is LGHDT, CDR2 YNNKEL, per germline (reference sequence). This CDR3 has 14 amino acids. CDR3 sequence (DNA): TGTGCCAGCAGACCCGACAGGGTGGGGGAGACCCAGTACTTC. It specifies CASRPDRVGETQYF.

The chain recombines TRBV24-1 with TRBJ2-7; the D gene is possibly TRBD2 (6 bases). The CDR3 length is 15 residues. CDR1 and CDR2 (germline): KGHDR, SFDVKD. V shed 2 bases and J shed 2 bases, with 12 bases lying between them. The CDR3 is CATSDSGGDPYEQYF. The CDR3 DNA is TGTGCCACCAGTGATTCAGGCGGGGACCCCTACGAGCAGTACTTC.

CDR3 loop: CASSQPRGEQFF. The CDR3 nucleotides are TGCGCCAGCAGCCAACCACGAGGTGAGCAGTTCTTC. The V call is TRBV4-1, the J call TRBJ2-1, with D unclear. The V gene's germline CDR1 is MGHRA and CDR2 YSYEKL. Trimming pared 2 bases from V and 9 bases from J, leaving 8 bases between. The CDR3 has 12 amino acids.

The chain uses TRBV2 and TRBJ2-5; D is unresolved. The V and J ends lost 7 bases and 0 bases respectively, with 12 bases between them. CDR1 and CDR2 (germline): SNHLY, FYNNEI. The CDR3 is 14 amino acids. CDR3 nucleotide sequence: TGTGCCAGCAACGTACAGATGTACCAAGAGACCCAGTACTTC. It yields the protein CASNVQMYQETQYF.

The chain couples TRBV28 to TRBJ1-1; 8 bases match TRBD1. Germline V gene data show CDR1 as MDHEN and CDR2 as SYDVKM. J lost 10 bases, V lost 7 bases, and 8 bases had no gene match. This CDR3 comprises 12 residues. CDR3 nucleotides: TGTGCCAGCACATCGCAGGGGGCGCTAGCTTTCTTT. It encodes CASTSQGALAFF.